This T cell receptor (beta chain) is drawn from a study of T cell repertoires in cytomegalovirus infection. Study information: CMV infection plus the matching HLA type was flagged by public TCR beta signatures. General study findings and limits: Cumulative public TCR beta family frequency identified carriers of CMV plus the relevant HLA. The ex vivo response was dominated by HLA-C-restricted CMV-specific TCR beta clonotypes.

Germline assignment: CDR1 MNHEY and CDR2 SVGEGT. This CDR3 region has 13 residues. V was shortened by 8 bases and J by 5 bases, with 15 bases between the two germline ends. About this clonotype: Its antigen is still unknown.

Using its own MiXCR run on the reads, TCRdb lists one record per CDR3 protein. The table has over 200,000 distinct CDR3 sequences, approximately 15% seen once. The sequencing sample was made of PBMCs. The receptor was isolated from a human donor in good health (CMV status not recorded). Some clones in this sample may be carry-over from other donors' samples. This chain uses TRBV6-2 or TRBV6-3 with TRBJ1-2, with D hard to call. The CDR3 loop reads CASSGSSSYGYTF. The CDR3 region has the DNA TGTGCCAGCTCGGGCAGCTCCTCATATGGCTACACCTTC.